Described below is a single T cell receptor (beta chain) sequence and its context. The record originates from a study of identical twins. TCRdb re-analysed the 5' RACE reads in MiXCR, keeping a single row per CDR3 protein. The sample consists of hundreds of thousands of distinct CDR3 sequences, roughly 10% of them appearing once. These same records also appear under a second study, on yellow fever vaccine responses in identical twins.

Input material: CD8+ T cells sorted from blood. The sequence was obtained from a woman aged 18 to 35 in good health.

CDR3 in DNA: TGTGCCAGCAGCAAAGTCTGCGACAGGGTAACACAAGAGACCCAGTACTTC. Its translation is CASSKVCDRVTQETQYF. The chain joins TRBV21-1 to TRBJ2-5; the tabulated D call, TRBD1, remains unverified against the DNA. TRBV21-1 is classified as a pseudogene. CDR3 length: 17 amino acids.